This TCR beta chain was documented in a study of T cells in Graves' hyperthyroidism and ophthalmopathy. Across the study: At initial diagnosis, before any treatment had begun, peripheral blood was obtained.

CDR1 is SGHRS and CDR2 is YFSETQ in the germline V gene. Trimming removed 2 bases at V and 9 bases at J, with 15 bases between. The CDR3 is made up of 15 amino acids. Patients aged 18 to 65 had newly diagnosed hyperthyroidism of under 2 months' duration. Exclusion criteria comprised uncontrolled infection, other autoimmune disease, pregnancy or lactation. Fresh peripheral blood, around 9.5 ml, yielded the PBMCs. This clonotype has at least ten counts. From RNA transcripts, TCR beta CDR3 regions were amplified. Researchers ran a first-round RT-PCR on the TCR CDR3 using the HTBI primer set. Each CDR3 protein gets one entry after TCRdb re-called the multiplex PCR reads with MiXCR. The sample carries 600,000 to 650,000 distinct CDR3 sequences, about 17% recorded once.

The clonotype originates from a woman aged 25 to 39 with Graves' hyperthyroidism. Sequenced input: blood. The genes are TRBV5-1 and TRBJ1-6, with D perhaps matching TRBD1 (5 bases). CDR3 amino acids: CASSLTNHRGSPLHF. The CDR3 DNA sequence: TGCGCCAGCAGCTTAACTAATCATAGGGGTTCACCCCTCCACTTT.